These T cell receptor beta chains were read from a single sample in a study of shared clonotypes between healthy human individuals. Clones were read by immunoSEQ multiplex PCR, and TCRdb kept only the in-frame ones, dropping some. The table shows about 1.5 million clones, with roughly 98% occurring only once. Source material: naive CD4+ T cells sorted from blood. The source of these receptors is a man aged 30 to 45 in good health. The CDR3 runs from the conserved cysteine through the conserved F or W. The order of the fields is J gene, D gene, V gene, clone size, CDR3 DNA, CDR3 protein. D genes are given only for firm matches. Rows may omit the clone size; those that give it use once, few, many or a size class.

J: TRBJ2-1; D: TRBD2; V: TRBV15; size: -; DNA: TGTGCCACCAGCAGAGTCTGGAGCGGGAATCCTTACAATGAGCAGTTCTTC; CDR3: CATSRVWSGNPYNEQFF
J: TRBJ1-5; D: -; V: TRBV25-1; size: -; DNA: TGTGCCAGCGGCCCTTCCGGGGGGCAAGGGCCCCAGCATTTT; CDR3: CASGPSGGQGPQHF
J: TRBJ2-4; D: TRBD1; V: TRBV25-1; size: -; DNA: TGTGCCAGCAGCGCGCCCACAGGGGAAGGAGAAAACATTCAGTACTTC; CDR3: CASSAPTGEGENIQYF
J: TRBJ2-1; D: TRBD2; V: TRBV7-2; size: -; DNA: TGTGCCAGCAGCCCTTTAGCGGGCCTCTCCTACAATGAGCAGTTCTTC; CDR3: CASSPLAGLSYNEQFF
J: TRBJ2-7; D: -; V: TRBV5-4; size: -; DNA: TGTGCCAGCAGCGTGAGATTTAGGCAGTACGACCGCTACGAGCAGTACTTC; CDR3: CASSVRFRQYDRYEQYF
J: TRBJ2-7; D: -; V: TRBV2; size: -; DNA: TGTGCCAGCAAGGAACAGCCCTACGAGCAGTACTTC; CDR3: CASKEQPYEQYF
J: TRBJ2-3; D: -; V: TRBV27; size: -; DNA: TGTGCCAGCAGCTCGGGGGATACGCAGTATTTT; CDR3: CASSSGDTQYF
J: TRBJ1-4; D: -; V: TRBV6-5; size: -; DNA: TGTGCCAGCATGGGAGGGGAGTTTCCTAATGAAAAACTGTTTTTT; CDR3: CASMGGEFPNEKLFF
J: TRBJ1-4; D: -; V: TRBV4-3; size: -; DNA: TGCGCCAGCAGCCAAGGGGGCTCTAATGAAAAACTGTTTTTT; CDR3: CASSQGGSNEKLFF
J: TRBJ2-2; D: TRBD2; V: TRBV27; size: -; DNA: TGTGCCAGCACCTTCGGGGTAGCGGGAGAGGCGAACACCGGGGAGCTGTTTTTT; CDR3: CASTFGVAGEANTGELFF
J: TRBJ2-7; D: TRBD1; V: TRBV25-1; size: -; DNA: TGTGCCAGCAGTCGGACGGGACAGGGGACCTACGAGCAGTACTTC; CDR3: CASSRTGQGTYEQYF
J: TRBJ1-4; D: -; V: TRBV25-1; size: -; DNA: TGTGCCAGCAGTGAACTGCGGGGGAGTGAAAAACTGTTTTTT; CDR3: CASSELRGSEKLFF
J: TRBJ2-7; D: -; V: TRBV6-6; size: once; DNA: TGTGCCAGCAGTTACTCACGGGTAACCTACGAGCAGTACTTC; CDR3: CASSYSRVTYEQYF
J: TRBJ2-1; D: -; V: TRBV14; size: -; DNA: TGTGCCAGCAGCCTCAGGCCCTCGGGTGAGCAGTTCTTC; CDR3: CASSLRPSGEQFF
J: TRBJ2-7; D: -; V: TRBV7-2; size: -; DNA: TGTGCCAGCAGCTTGGACACATATTACGAGCAGTACTTC; CDR3: CASSLDTYYEQYF
J: TRBJ1-3; D: -; V: TRBV5-1; size: -; DNA: TGCGCCAGCAGCCCCCCCAACTCTGGAAACACCATATATTTT; CDR3: CASSPPNSGNTIYF
J: TRBJ2-3; D: TRBD2; V: TRBV11-3; size: -; DNA: TGTGCCAGCAGCGTCGGACTAGGGGCCGCTAGCACAGATACGCAGTATTTT; CDR3: CASSVGLGAASTDTQYF
J: TRBJ2-3; D: -; V: TRBV11-2; size: once; DNA: TGTGCCAGCAGCTCTCCAACTTGGGGCGATACGCAGTATTTT; CDR3: CASSSPTWGDTQYF
J: TRBJ2-5; D: -; V: TRBV18; size: -; DNA: TGTGCCAGCTCACCTCCTAGCAAAGAGACCCAGTACTTC; CDR3: CASSPPSKETQYF
J: TRBJ1-2; D: -; V: TRBV6-1; size: -; DNA: TGTGCCAGCCCCTCCCCCGGGCAGGGGTGGTCTGGCTACACCTTC; CDR3: CASPSPGQGWSGYTF
J: TRBJ2-4; D: TRBD1; V: TRBV5-1; size: -; DNA: TGCGCCAGCAGCTCCAGGGGGCAAGAAAACATTCAGTACTTC; CDR3: CASSSRGQENIQYF
J: TRBJ2-1; D: TRBD2; V: TRBV27; size: -; DNA: TGTGCCAGCAGTTTATGGGGAGGGTCCCTTATCAACAATGAGCAGTTCTTC; CDR3: CASSLWGGSLINNEQFF
J: TRBJ2-2; D: TRBD2; V: TRBV5-4; size: -; DNA: TGTGCCAGCAGCCGAGGGACTAGCGGGAACACCGGGGAGCTGTTTTTT; CDR3: CASSRGTSGNTGELFF
J: TRBJ1-1; D: -; V: TRBV5-1; size: -; DNA: TGCGCCAGCAGCTTAGAGGGAAGGACTGAAGCTTTCTTT; CDR3: CASSLEGRTEAFF
J: TRBJ1-4; D: TRBD1; V: TRBV9; size: -; DNA: TGTGCCAGCAGCGCGGGACAGCCAACTAATGAAAAACTGTTTTTT; CDR3: CASSAGQPTNEKLFF
J: TRBJ2-6; D: -; V: TRBV19; size: -; DNA: TGTGCCAGTAGTATCGACAGCTCTGGGGCCAACGTCCTGACTTTC; CDR3: CASSIDSSGANVLTF
J: TRBJ2-1; D: TRBD2; V: TRBV7-8; size: -; DNA: TGTGCCAGCAGCTTAGCGTGGGGACTAGCGGGAGAGGAGCAGTTCTTC; CDR3: CASSLAWGLAGEEQFF
J: TRBJ2-3; D: TRBD2; V: TRBV2; size: -; DNA: TGTGCCAGCACTAACGATATGACTAGCGGGGGGGATACGCAGTATTTT; CDR3: CASTNDMTSGGDTQYF
J: TRBJ1-2; D: TRBD1; V: TRBV5-4; size: once; DNA: TGTGCCAGCAGCGGGCTAGGGACAGGGGGCTTGAACTATGGCTACACCTTC; CDR3: CASSGLGTGGLNYGYTF
J: TRBJ1-4; D: -; V: TRBV10-3; size: -; DNA: TGTGCCATCAGCGAATACCCAGGCGCCCCGACTGAAAAACTGTTTTTT; CDR3: CAISEYPGAPTEKLFF
J: TRBJ2-4; D: TRBD2; V: TRBV5-4; size: -; DNA: TGTGCCAGCAGCTTGGCCGGGAGCGGGAGCTTAGACATTCAGTACTTC; CDR3: CASSLAGSGSLDIQYF
J: TRBJ2-3; D: TRBD2; V: TRBV18; size: -; DNA: TGTGCCAGCTCCCCACCCGGGAGGGAGCAGTATTTT; CDR3: CASSPPGREQYF
J: TRBJ2-3; D: -; V: TRBV5-1; size: -; DNA: TGCGCCAGCAGCTTGGGGCAGGGTTATTCAGATACGCAGTATTTT; CDR3: CASSLGQGYSDTQYF
J: TRBJ2-7; D: -; V: TRBV7-8; size: -; DNA: TGTGCCAGCAGCCCCCTCCCAGCGGTCCCCTACGAGCAGTACTTC; CDR3: CASSPLPAVPYEQYF
J: TRBJ1-5; D: -; V: TRBV19; size: -; DNA: TGTGCCAGTAGTATTGGACTTACTGCGCCCCAGCATTTT; CDR3: CASSIGLTAPQHF
J: TRBJ2-3; D: -; V: TRBV11-2; size: -; DNA: TGTGCCAGCACCCTAGGCCCGTTGGGAACAGATACGCAGTATTTT; CDR3: CASTLGPLGTDTQYF
J: TRBJ2-7; D: -; V: TRBV4-3; size: -; DNA: TGCGCCAGCAGCCAGACATTGGACACCTACTCGGAGCAGTACTTC; CDR3: CASSQTLDTYSEQYF
J: TRBJ2-3; D: -; V: TRBV9; size: -; DNA: TGTGCCAGCAGCGTAGGGTGGACAGATACGCAGTATTTT; CDR3: CASSVGWTDTQYF
J: TRBJ1-2; D: -; V: TRBV7-6; size: -; DNA: TGTGCCAGCAGTTCTTACAGGAACTATGGCTACACCTTC; CDR3: CASSSYRNYGYTF
J: TRBJ2-7; D: -; V: TRBV4-2; size: -; DNA: TGTGCCAGCAGCCAAGATCTTCAGCCTGGGAGTTACGAGCAGTACTTC; CDR3: CASSQDLQPGSYEQYF
J: TRBJ1-1; D: -; V: TRBV5-1; size: -; DNA: TGCGCCAGCAGCTTTAGACAGATGAACACTGAAGCTTTCTTT; CDR3: CASSFRQMNTEAFF
J: TRBJ2-5; D: -; V: TRBV9; size: -; DNA: TGTGCCAGCACCAGGACCGTGGAAGAGACCCAGTACTTC; CDR3: CASTRTVEETQYF
J: TRBJ2-1; D: -; V: TRBV7-2; size: -; DNA: TGTGCCAGCAGCCCACCGGTGTACGGGGGCGATGAGCAGTTCTTC; CDR3: CASSPPVYGGDEQFF
J: TRBJ2-5; D: -; V: TRBV6-5; size: -; DNA: TGTGCCAGCAGTTACCGCGACAGAATCCAAGAGACCCAGTACTTC; CDR3: CASSYRDRIQETQYF
J: TRBJ2-7; D: -; V: TRBV27; size: once; DNA: TGTGCCAGCAGTTTATTGGTCGGGGGCTACGAGCAGTACTTC; CDR3: CASSLLVGGYEQYF
J: TRBJ2-1; D: -; V: TRBV7-2; size: -; DNA: TGTGCCAGCAGCTTACAAAGGTTGTCCTACAATGAGCAGTTCTTC; CDR3: CASSLQRLSYNEQFF
J: TRBJ1-2; D: TRBD1; V: TRBV19; size: -; DNA: TGTGCCAGTAGTATAACAGGGGCTATCTATGGCTACACCTTC; CDR3: CASSITGAIYGYTF
J: TRBJ2-3; D: -; V: TRBV4-3; size: once; DNA: TGCGCCAGCAGCGAGGACCATACGCAGTATTTT; CDR3: CASSEDHTQYF